This TCR beta chain originates from a study of blood T cell repertoires in COVID-19. Study as a whole: The United States, Italy and Spain provided the acute and convalescent COVID-19 samples.

V was clipped by 2 bases and J by 4 bases, with 4 bases between them. This CDR3 region has 12 residues. Germline V lookup: CDR1 SGHDT, CDR2 YYEEEE. Using immunoSEQ multiplex PCR, the repertoire was profiled, and TCRdb retains in-frame clones only, with some absent. The profile shows tens of thousands of clones, roughly 90% of them singletons. The sequence derives from a man aged 50 or older with acute or convalescent COVID-19. The rearrangement links TRBV5-6 to TRBJ1-5; unclear D gene. The sequencing input was peripheral blood. The CDR3 nucleotides read TGTGCCAGCAGCTTACTAAATCAGCCCCAGCATTTT. Translated: CASSLLNQPQHF.